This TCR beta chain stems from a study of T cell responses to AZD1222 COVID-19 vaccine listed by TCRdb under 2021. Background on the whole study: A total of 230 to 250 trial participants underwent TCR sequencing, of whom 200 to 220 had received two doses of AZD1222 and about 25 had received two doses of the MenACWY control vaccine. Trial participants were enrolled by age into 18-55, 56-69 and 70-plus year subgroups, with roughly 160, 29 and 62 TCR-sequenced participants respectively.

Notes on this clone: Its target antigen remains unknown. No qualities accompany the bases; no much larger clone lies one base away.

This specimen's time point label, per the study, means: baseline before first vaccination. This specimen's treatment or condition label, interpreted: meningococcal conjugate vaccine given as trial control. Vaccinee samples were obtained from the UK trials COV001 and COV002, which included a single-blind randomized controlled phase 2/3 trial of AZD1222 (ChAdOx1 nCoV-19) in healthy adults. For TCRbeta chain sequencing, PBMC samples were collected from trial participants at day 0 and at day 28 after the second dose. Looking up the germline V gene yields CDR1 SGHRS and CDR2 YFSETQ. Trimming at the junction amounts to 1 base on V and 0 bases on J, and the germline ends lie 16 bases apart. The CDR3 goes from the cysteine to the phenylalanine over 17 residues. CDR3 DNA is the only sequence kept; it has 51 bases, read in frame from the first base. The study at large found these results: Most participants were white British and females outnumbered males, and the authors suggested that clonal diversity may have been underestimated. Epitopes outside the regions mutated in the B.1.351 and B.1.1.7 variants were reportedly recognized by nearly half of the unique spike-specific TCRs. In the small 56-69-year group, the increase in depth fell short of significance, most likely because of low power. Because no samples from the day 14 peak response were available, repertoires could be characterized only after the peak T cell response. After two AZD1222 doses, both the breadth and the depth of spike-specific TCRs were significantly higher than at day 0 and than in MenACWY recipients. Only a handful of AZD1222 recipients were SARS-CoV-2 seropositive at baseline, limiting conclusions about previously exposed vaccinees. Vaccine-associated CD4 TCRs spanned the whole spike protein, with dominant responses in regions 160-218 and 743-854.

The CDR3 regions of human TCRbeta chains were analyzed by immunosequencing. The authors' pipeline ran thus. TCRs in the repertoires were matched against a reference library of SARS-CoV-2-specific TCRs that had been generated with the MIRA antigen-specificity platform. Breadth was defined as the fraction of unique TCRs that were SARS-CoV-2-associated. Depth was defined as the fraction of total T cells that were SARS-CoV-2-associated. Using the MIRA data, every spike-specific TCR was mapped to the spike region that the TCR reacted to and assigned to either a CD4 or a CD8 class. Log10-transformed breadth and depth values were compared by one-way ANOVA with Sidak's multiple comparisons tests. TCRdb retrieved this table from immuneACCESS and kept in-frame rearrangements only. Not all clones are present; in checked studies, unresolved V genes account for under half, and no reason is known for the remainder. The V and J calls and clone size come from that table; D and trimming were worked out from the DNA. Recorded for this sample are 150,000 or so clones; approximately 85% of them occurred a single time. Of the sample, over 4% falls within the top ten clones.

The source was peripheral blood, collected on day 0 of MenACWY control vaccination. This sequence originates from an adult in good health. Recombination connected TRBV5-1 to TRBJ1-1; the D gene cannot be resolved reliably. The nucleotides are TGCGCCAGCAGCTTGAGAAGTTTGGAGGATATGAACACTGAAGCTTTCTTT. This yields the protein CASSLRSLEDMNTEAFF. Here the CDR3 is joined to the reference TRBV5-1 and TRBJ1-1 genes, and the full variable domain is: KAGVTQTPRYLIKTRGQQVTLSCSPISGHRSVSWYQQTPGQGLQFLFEYFSETQRNKGNFPGRFSGRQFSNSRSEMNVSTLELGDSALYLCASSLRSLEDMNTEAFFGQGTRLTVV.